A single sample gave rise to the 19 T cell receptor beta chains below, sequenced in a study of shared clonotypes between healthy human individuals. CD45RO-negative, CCR7-positively selected cells formed the naive CD8 fraction, excluding terminally differentiated effector memory CD45RA+ cells. TCRdb's table, derived via immunoSEQ multiplex PCR, lists solely in-frame clones and lacks some. In the table there are roughly 2.1 million clones, around 93% of which are singletons. The sample was naive CD8+ T cells from PBMCs. The origin of the receptors is a man younger than 35 in good health. Some clones in this sample may be carry-over from other donors' samples.

This clone was detected a few times. Distinct nucleotide sequences in the sample also encode this CDR3. This chain connects TRBV27 to TRBJ2-2; D not resolved. The CDR3 length is 12 residues. In germline, CDR1 is MNHEY, CDR2 SMNVEV (reference sequence). Trimming took 5 bases from V and 2 from J, leaving 3 bases between them. CDR3 DNA: TGTGCCAGCAGTGTAAACACCGGGGAGCTGTTTTTT. Protein product: CASSVNTGELFF.

The chain joins TRBV7-9 to TRBJ2-1; D remains ambiguous. CDR3 length: 12 amino acids. Trimming stripped 4 bases from V and 8 bases from J, with 9 bases between. CDR1 and CDR2 (germline): SEHNR, FQNEAQ (reference sequence). CDR3 protein: CASSYPGDEQFF. In DNA form, the CDR3 reads TGTGCCAGCAGCTATCCGGGCGATGAGCAGTTCTTC.

This sequence joins TRBV7-2 and TRBJ1-2; unclear D gene. Germline V lookup: CDR1 SGHTA, CDR2 FQGNSA. CDR3 length: 18 amino acids. The V and J ends lost 0 bases and 6 bases respectively, with 23 bases between them. CDR3 DNA: TGTGCCAGCAGCTTAGCTGACATGGCTTTTGAGTTTTTTGATGGCTACACCTTC. This sequence encodes CASSLADMAFEFFDGYTF.

The rearrangement joins TRBV5-1 to TRBJ2-7; 7 bases are shared with TRBD1. With 1 base clipped from V and 5 bases from J, the junction kept 12 bases outside the gene matches. The CDR3 loop spans 16 amino acids. The germline CDR1 and CDR2 sequences are SGHRS and YFSETQ. In nucleotides, the CDR3 is TGCGCCAGCAGCTTGCCCCCGGGACAGCCCCTCCACGAGCAGTACTTC. Amino acids: CASSLPPGQPLHEQYF.

The V gene is TRBV12-5, the J gene TRBJ2-5; TRBD2 agrees at 14 bases. The CDR3 runs to 17 residues. CDR1 and CDR2 from the germline V gene are LGHNT and FRNRAP. V lost 9 bases, J lost 1 base, and 10 bases stayed unmatched. Here the CDR3 DNA reads TGTGCTAGCTCCACCGGGACTAGCGGGAGAGCCCAAGAGACCCAGTACTTC. Its translation: CASSTGTSGRAQETQYF.

V usage is TRBV19 and J usage is TRBJ2-1; TRBD2 aligns across 10 bases. The CDR3 is 18 amino acids. Germline lookup yields CDR1 LNHDA and CDR2 SQIVND (reference sequence). Trimming removed 5 bases from V and 10 bases from J; junction bases left unmatched: 20. This CDR3 is CASSHHGGSGRIIWEQFF. Here the CDR3 DNA reads TGTGCCAGTAGTCACCATGGAGGTAGCGGGAGGATCATATGGGAGCAGTTCTTC.

This chain joins TRBV25-1 and TRBJ2-1; a possible D gene is TRBD1 (10 bases). The germline V gene has CDR1 MGHDK and CDR2 SYGVNS. V shed 3 bases and J shed 10 bases, with 22 bases lying between them. The CDR3 extends over 16 amino acids. Here the CDR3 reads CASSDPDRGLAGEQFF. CDR3 in DNA: TGTGCCAGCAGTGACCCAGACAGGGGGCTAGCGGGAGAGCAGTTCTTC.

This clone was picked up one time. V is TRBV6-1 and J is TRBJ2-7; TRBD2 agrees at 7 bases. Trimming at V came to 4 bases and at J to 2 bases, leaving 5 bases not matched to a gene. Germline CDR1 is MNHNS and CDR2 is SASEGT. This CDR3 comprises 14 residues. Written as DNA, the CDR3 is TGTGCCAGCAGTGCGTGGGAGGGCCCCTACGAGCAGTACTTC. Protein product: CASSAWEGPYEQYF.

The CDR3 nucleotides are TGTGCCAGCAGTGAGTGGGGTCATAGCAATCAGCCCCAGCATTTT. Translated: CASSEWGHSNQPQHF. The chain carries TRBV6-1 and TRBJ1-5, with D hard to call. Germline loops: CDR1 MNHNS, CDR2 SASEGT. V was clipped by 3 bases and J by 0 bases, with 9 bases between them. The CDR3 loop spans 15 amino acids.

The chain couples TRBV28 to TRBJ1-5; D uncertain. Between the trimmed V and J ends, which lost 1 base and 7 bases, there was a span of 17 bases. Per the germline V gene, CDR1 is MDHEN and CDR2 is SYDVKM. This CDR3 has 16 residues. The CDR3: CASSLFLGSGAQPQHF. The CDR3 region has the DNA TGTGCCAGCAGTTTATTTCTAGGGAGTGGAGCGCAGCCCCAGCATTTT.

The genes are TRBV27 and TRBJ2-3; D gene unclear. Trimming removed 3 bases from V and 1 base from J, with 11 bases in between. The CDR3 runs to 15 residues. Germline V gene lookup returns CDR1 MNHEY and CDR2 SMNVEV (reference sequence). The CDR3, as DNA: TGTGCCAGCAGTTTGGGCGGAGTCGGCACAGATACGCAGTATTTT. Translated: CASSLGGVGTDTQYF.

As DNA, the CDR3 is TGTGCCAGCAGTCTACAAGACAGGGACACTGAAGCTTTCTTT. It is translated as CASSLQDRDTEAFF. The rearrangement joins TRBV28 to TRBJ1-1; 7 positions match TRBD1. J was trimmed by 3 bases and V by 5 bases; bases with no gene match: 6. The germline V gene has CDR1 MDHEN and CDR2 SYDVKM. The CDR3 extends over 14 amino acids. Variable domain in full (rest from reference TRBV28 and TRBJ1-1): DVKVTQSSRYLVKRTGEKVFLECVQDMDHENMFWYRQDPGLGLRLIYFSYDVKMKEKGDIPEGYSVSREKKERFSLILESASTNQTSMYLCASSLQDRDTEAFFGQGTRLTVV.

V and J are TRBV7-9 and TRBJ2-3; D gene unclear. The germline V gene has CDR1 SEHNR and CDR2 FQNEAQ (reference sequence). V was shortened by 1 base and J by 3 bases, with 11 bases between the two germline ends. The CDR3 is 15 residues long. The CDR3 reads CASSLGLWITDTQYF. The CDR3 nucleotides read TGTGCCAGCAGCTTAGGTCTTTGGATAACAGATACGCAGTATTTT. Variable domain in full (rest from reference TRBV7-9 and TRBJ2-3): DTGVSQNPRHKITKRGQNVTFRCDPISEHNRLYWYRQTLGQGPEFLTYFQNEAQLEKSRLLSDRFSAERPKGSFSTLEIQRTEQGDSAMYLCASSLGLWITDTQYFGPGTRLTVL.

The chain carries TRBV19 and TRBJ1-2; 10 bases fit TRBD1. Trimming removed 5 bases from V and 7 bases from J; junction bases left unmatched: 10. From germline, CDR1 is LNHDA and CDR2 SQIVND (reference sequence). The CDR3 consists of 15 residues. The CDR3 loop reads CASSSLRQGAIGYTF. Here the CDR3 DNA reads TGTGCCAGTAGTTCTCTTCGACAGGGGGCGATTGGCTACACCTTC.

The gene calls are TRBV5-1 and TRBJ2-2; D gene ambiguous. The CDR3 sequence is 14 residues long. V was shortened by 4 bases and J by 1 base, with 8 bases between the two germline ends. Germline V lookup: CDR1 SGHRS, CDR2 YFSETQ. CDR3 sequence (DNA): TGCGCCAGCAGCCTCCGACAGAACACCGGGGAGCTGTTTTTT. Protein sequence: CASSLRQNTGELFF.

The rearrangement uses TRBV7-9 and TRBJ1-2, with D perhaps TRBD1 (6 bases). Germline loops: CDR1 SEHNR, CDR2 FQNEAQ (reference sequence). CDR3 length equals 14 residues. Between the trimmed V and J ends, which lost 6 bases and 0 bases, there was a span of 11 bases. CDR3 nucleotides: TGTGCCAGCAGTTACGGACAGACTAACTATGGCTACACCTTC. Amino acid sequence: CASSYGQTNYGYTF. Complete variable domain (other parts from reference TRBV7-9 and TRBJ1-2): DTGVSQNPRHKITKRGQNVTFRCDPISEHNRLYWYRQTLGQGPEFLTYFQNEAQLEKSRLLSDRFSAERPKGSFSTLEIQRTEQGDSAMYLCASSYGQTNYGYTFGSGTRLTVV.

About this clone itself: Other DNA sequences of this sample code for an identical CDR3. The chain joins TRBV20-1 to TRBJ1-2; D is unclear. CDR1 is DFQATT and CDR2 is SNEGSKA in the germline V gene (reference sequence). V was clipped by 4 bases and J by 5 bases, with 8 bases between them. This CDR3 has 11 amino acids. The CDR3 sequence: CSAIVEYGYTF. CDR3 sequence (DNA): TGCAGTGCTATAGTAGAATATGGCTACACCTTC.

The sample holds a few counts of this clone. The rearrangement joins TRBV2 to TRBJ2-7; TRBD2 matches at 10 bases. The V segment lost 7 bases and the J segment 4 bases; nucleotides outside the gene matches: 7. The CDR3 covers 14 residues. Germline V gives CDR1 SNHLY, CDR2 FYNNEI. The CDR3 nucleotides are TGTGCCAGCAAAGCTAGCGGGAGTGTATACGAGCAGTACTTC. Its translation: CASKASGSVYEQYF.

The chain recombines TRBV2 with TRBJ2-7; perhaps TRBD2 as D (5 bases). Germline CDR1 reads SNHLY; CDR2 reads FYNNEI. V lost 6 bases and J lost 1, with 7 bases in between. The CDR3 is 12 amino acids. CDR3 DNA: TGTGCCAGCAGCGGGGAGTCCTACGAGCAGTACTTC. Its translation is CASSGESYEQYF.